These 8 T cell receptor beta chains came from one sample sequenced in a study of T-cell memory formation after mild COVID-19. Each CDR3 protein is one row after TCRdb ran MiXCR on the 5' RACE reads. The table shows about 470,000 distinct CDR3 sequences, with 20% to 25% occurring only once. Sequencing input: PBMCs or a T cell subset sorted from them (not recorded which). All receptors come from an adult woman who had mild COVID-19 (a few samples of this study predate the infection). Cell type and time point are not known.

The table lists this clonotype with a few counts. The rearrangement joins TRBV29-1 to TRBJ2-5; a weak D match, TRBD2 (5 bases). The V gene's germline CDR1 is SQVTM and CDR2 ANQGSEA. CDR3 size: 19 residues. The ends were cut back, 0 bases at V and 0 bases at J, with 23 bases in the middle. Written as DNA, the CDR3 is TGCAGCGTTGAAGATGTCTTCGGTAGCCCGCTAGCACACCAAGAGACCCAGTACTTC. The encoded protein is CSVEDVFGSPLAHQETQYF.

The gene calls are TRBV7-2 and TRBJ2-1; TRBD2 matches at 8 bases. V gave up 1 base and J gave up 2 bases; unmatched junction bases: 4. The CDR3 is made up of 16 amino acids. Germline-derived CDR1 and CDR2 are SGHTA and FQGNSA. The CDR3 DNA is TGTGCCAGCAGCTTAGGAGGTAGCGGGGCCTACAATGAGCAGTTCTTC. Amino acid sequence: CASSLGGSGAYNEQFF. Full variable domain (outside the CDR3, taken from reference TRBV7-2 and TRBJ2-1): GAGVSQSPSNKVTEKGKDVELRCDPISGHTALYWYRQSLGQGLEFLIYFQGNSAPDKSGLPSDRFSAERTGGSVSTLTIQRTQQEDSAVYLCASSLGGSGAYNEQFFGPGTRLTVL.

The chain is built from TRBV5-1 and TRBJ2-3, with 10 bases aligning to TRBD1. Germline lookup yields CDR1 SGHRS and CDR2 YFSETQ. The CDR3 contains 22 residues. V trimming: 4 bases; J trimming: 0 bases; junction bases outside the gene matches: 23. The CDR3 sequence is CASSPTLTGGFLGGRSTDTQYF. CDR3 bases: TGCGCCAGCAGCCCGACTCTGACAGGGGGCTTCCTAGGTGGGAGGAGCACAGATACGCAGTATTTT.

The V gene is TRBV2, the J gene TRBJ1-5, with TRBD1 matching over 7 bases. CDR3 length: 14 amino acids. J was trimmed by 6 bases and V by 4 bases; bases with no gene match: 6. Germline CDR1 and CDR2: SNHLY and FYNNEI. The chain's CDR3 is CASSVQGRFQPQHF. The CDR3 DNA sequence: TGTGCCAGCAGTGTACAGGGGAGATTTCAGCCCCAGCATTTT.

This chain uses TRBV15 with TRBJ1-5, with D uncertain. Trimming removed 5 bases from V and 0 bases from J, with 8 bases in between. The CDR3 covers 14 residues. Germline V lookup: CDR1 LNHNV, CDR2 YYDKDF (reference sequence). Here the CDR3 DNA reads TGTGCCACCAGCTCTCGGGTTAGCAATCAGCCCCAGCATTTT. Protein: CATSSRVSNQPQHF.

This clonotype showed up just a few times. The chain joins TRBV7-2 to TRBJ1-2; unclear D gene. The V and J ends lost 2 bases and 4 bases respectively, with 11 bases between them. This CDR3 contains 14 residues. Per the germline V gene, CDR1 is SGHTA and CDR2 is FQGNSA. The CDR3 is CASSLREGLYGYTF. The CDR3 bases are TGTGCCAGCAGCTTACGGGAGGGCCTCTATGGCTACACCTTC.

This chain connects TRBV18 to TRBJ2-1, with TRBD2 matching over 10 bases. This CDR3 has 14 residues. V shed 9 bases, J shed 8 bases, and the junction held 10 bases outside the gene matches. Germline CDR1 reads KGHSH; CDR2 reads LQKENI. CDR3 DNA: TGTGCCAGTTCGTATAGCGGGAGGTTAGATGAGCAGTTCTTC. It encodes CASSYSGRLDEQFF.

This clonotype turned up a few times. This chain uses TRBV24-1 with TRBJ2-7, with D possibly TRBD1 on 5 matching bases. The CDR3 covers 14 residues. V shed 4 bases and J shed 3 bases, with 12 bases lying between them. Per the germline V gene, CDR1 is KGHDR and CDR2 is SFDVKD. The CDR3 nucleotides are TGTGCCACCAGTGAAAGGGGTTCGCACTACGAGCAGTACTTC. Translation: CATSERGSHYEQYF.